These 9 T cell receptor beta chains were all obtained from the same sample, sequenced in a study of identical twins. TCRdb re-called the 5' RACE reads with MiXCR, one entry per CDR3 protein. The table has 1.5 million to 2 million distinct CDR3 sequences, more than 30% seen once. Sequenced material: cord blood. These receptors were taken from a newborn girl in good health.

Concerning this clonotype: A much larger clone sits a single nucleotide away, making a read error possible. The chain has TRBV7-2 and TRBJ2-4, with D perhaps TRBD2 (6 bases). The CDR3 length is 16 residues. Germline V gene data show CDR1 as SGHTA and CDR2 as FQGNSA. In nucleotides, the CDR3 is TGTGCCGGCAGCTTAGATTGGGGACTAGCCAAAAACATTCAGTACTTC. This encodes CAGSLDWGLAKNIQYF.

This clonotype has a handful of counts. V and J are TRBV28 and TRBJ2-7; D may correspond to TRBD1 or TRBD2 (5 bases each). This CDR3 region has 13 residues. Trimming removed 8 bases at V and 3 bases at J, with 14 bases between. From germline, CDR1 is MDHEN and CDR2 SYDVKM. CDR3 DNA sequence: TGTGCCAGCCTGGCCGAGGGGTACTACGAGCAGTACTTC. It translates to CASLAEGYYEQYF.

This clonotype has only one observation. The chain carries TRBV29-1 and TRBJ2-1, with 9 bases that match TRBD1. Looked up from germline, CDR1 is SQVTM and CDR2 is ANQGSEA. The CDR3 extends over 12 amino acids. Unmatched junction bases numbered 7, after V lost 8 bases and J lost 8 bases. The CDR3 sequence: CSITTGGHEQFF. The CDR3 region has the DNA TGCAGCATAACCACAGGGGGCCATGAGCAGTTCTTC.

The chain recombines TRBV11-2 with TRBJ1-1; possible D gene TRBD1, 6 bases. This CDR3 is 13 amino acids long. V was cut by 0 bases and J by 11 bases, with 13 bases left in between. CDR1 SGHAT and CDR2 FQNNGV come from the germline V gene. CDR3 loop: CASSLDLPDRAFF. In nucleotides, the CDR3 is TGTGCCAGCAGCTTAGATCTCCCCGACAGGGCTTTCTTT.

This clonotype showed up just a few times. CDR3 DNA: TGCAGTGCTAGATTGCAGGGGGCCTCACGATCCTCCAATTCACCCCTCCACTTT. It is translated as CSARLQGASRSSNSPLHF. The gene calls are TRBV20-1 and TRBJ1-6; TRBD1 aligns across 8 bases. Trimming cost V 2 bases and J 7 bases; bases outside gene matches: 16. Germline assignment: CDR1 DFQATT and CDR2 SNEGSKA (reference sequence). CDR3 length: 18 residues.

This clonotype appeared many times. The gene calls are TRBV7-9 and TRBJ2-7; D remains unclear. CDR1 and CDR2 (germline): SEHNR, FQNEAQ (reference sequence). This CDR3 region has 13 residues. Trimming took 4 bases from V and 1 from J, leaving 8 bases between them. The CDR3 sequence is CASSSRLSYEQYF. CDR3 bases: TGTGCCAGCAGCTCCCGGTTATCCTACGAGCAGTACTTC. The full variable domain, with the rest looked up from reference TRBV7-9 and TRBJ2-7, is DTGVSQNPRHKITKRGQNVTFRCDPISEHNRLYWYRQTLGQGPEFLTYFQNEAQLEKSRLLSDRFSAERPKGSFSTLEIQRTEQGDSAMYLCASSSRLSYEQYFGPGTRLTVT.

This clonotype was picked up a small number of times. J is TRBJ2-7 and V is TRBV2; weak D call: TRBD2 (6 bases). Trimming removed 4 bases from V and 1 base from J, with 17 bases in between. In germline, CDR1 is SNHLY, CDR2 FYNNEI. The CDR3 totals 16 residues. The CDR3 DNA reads TGTGCCAGCAGTGCCGTTCGAGCGGGCGGGTCCTACGAGCAGTACTTC. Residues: CASSAVRAGGSYEQYF.

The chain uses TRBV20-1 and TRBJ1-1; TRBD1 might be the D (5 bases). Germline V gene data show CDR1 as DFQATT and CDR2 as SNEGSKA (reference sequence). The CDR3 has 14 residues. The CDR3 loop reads CRAKRGGTNTEAFF. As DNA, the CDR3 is TGCAGGGCGAAGCGGGGGGGAACGAACACTGAAGCTTTCTTT.

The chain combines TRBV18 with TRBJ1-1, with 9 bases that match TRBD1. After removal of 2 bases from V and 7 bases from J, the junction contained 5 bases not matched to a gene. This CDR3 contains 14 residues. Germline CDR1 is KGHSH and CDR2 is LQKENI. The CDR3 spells CASSPNRGRGEAFF. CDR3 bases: TGTGCCAGCTCACCAAACAGGGGGCGGGGTGAAGCTTTCTTT.